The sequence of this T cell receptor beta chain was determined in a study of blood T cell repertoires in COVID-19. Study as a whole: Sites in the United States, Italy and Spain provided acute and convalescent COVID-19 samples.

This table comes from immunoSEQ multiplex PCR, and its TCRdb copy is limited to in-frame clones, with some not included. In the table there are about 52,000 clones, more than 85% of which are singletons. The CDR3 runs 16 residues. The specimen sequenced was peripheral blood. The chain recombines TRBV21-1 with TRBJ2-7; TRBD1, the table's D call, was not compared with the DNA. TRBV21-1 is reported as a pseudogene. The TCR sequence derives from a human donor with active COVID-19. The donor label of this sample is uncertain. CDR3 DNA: TGTGCCAGCAGCAGCCCCGCCCAGAAGACAGGGACCGAGCAGTACTTC. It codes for CASSSPAQKTGTEQYF.